Below, 22 T cell receptor beta chains from the same sample are listed, as sequenced in a study of shared clonotypes between healthy human individuals. Measured with immunoSEQ multiplex PCR; TCRdb has only the in-frame clones, and not every one. The data show 2 million to 2.5 million clones, around 95% seen once. The sequencing input was naive CD4+ T cells sorted from blood. Subset denoted: CD45RA+ positively selected. The receptors were sampled from a man aged 18 to 29 in good health.

This clone was recorded only once. The chain has TRBV6-1 and TRBJ2-3; D unresolved. The ends were cut back, 4 bases at V and 0 bases at J, with 8 bases in the middle. Germline V gives CDR1 MNHNS, CDR2 SASEGT. The CDR3 extends over 14 amino acids. CDR3 residues: CASSADRSTDTQYF. CDR3 bases: TGTGCCAGCAGTGCTGACCGGAGCACAGATACGCAGTATTTT.

CDR3 sequence: CASSDGRSVTDTQYF. CDR3 in DNA: TGTGCCAGCAGTGACGGCAGGTCAGTCACAGATACGCAGTATTTT. The chain combines TRBV2 with TRBJ2-3; D is undetermined. Trimming took 3 bases from V and 2 from J, leaving 12 bases between them. CDR3 length: 15 amino acids. Germline values: CDR1 SNHLY, CDR2 FYNNEI.

The genes are TRBV28 and TRBJ2-2; no clear D gene. CDR1 is MDHEN, CDR2 SYDVKM, per germline. With 2 bases removed from V and 0 bases from J, the gap between germline ends came to 13 bases. The CDR3 covers 17 residues. The CDR3 nucleotides read TGTGCCAGCAGTTTAATCTTCGCAGAAACGAACACCGGGGAGCTGTTTTTT. It encodes CASSLIFAETNTGELFF.

The chain uses TRBV5-1 and TRBJ1-1; the match to TRBD1 covers 8 bases. The junction had 11 bases not matched to a gene; V was cut back by 4 bases and J by 0 bases. Germline values: CDR1 SGHRS, CDR2 YFSETQ. This CDR3 has 17 amino acids. Here the CDR3 DNA reads TGCGCCAGCAGCCTGGGGGCAGGGGGCAAAATGAACACTGAAGCTTTCTTT. Translated: CASSLGAGGKMNTEAFF.

The V and J genes are TRBV6-5 and TRBJ2-1; D perhaps matches TRBD2 (6 bases). The CDR3 sequence is 15 residues long. V lost 0 bases and J 10 bases, leaving 16 bases between the germline ends. Germline V gene data show CDR1 as MNHEY and CDR2 as SVGAGI. The DNA of the CDR3 is TGTGCCAGCAGTTACTCGGGCGGGAAGCTGGGAGAGCAGTTCTTC. Its translation is CASSYSGGKLGEQFF.

This clone was seen once. CDR3 coding DNA: TGTGCCAGCAGCCGGACCGGGGGGGAGGGTAACTATGGCTACACCTTC. Amino acids: CASSRTGGEGNYGYTF. This chain joins TRBV7-6 and TRBJ1-2; a possible D gene is TRBD1 (5 bases). The germline CDR1 and CDR2 sequences are SGHVS and FNYEAQ. CDR3 length equals 16 residues. With 5 bases removed from V and 1 base from J, the gap between germline ends came to 17 bases.

This clone was seen a handful of times. J is TRBJ2-7 and V is TRBV6-5, with TRBD1 matching over 8 bases. Losses at the gene ends were 2 bases for V and 7 bases for J; bases not matched to a gene: 7. The germline gives CDR1 MNHEY, CDR2 SVGAGI. This CDR3 is built from 14 residues. The CDR3 bases are TGTGCCAGCAGTTACGCCTGGACAGGGACGGAGCAGTACTTC. This translates into CASSYAWTGTEQYF.

This rearrangement joins TRBV27 to TRBJ1-6; D call uncertain. Germline V lookup: CDR1 MNHEY, CDR2 SMNVEV (reference sequence). V dropped 6 bases and J dropped 8 bases, with 8 bases sitting between them. The CDR3 length is 12 residues. CDR3 bases: TGTGCCAGCAGGAATGACGATTCACCCCTCCACTTT. Translated, it gives CASRNDDSPLHF.

This clone occurred once. V and J are TRBV5-6 and TRBJ2-5; D ambiguous. Germline V CDR1 and CDR2: SGHDT, YYEEEE. V shed 0 bases and J shed 5 bases, with 8 bases lying between them. This CDR3 is built from 13 residues. The chain's CDR3 is CASSLANGETQYF. For the CDR3, the DNA is TGTGCCAGCAGCTTGGCCAATGGGGAGACCCAGTACTTC.

The chain is built from TRBV10-1 and TRBJ2-2, with D perhaps given as TRBD1 or TRBD2 (5 bases each). From germline, CDR1 is WNHNN and CDR2 SYGVQD (reference sequence). The CDR3 is made up of 12 amino acids. Trimming shortened V by 7 bases and J by 4 bases, and 7 bases separated the two germline ends. The CDR3 sequence is CASTGGTGELFF. The DNA for the CDR3 is TGCGCCAGCACTGGGGGCACCGGGGAGCTGTTTTTT.

Written as DNA, the CDR3 is TGTGCCAGCAGCTTATCTGGGGGCGGATACTATGGCTACACCTTC. Amino acids: CASSLSGGGYYGYTF. The chain uses TRBV7-2 and TRBJ1-2; a possible D gene is TRBD1 (6 bases). Germline CDR1 and CDR2: SGHTA and FQGNSA. V lost 2 bases, J lost 3 bases, and 13 bases lay in between. CDR3 length: 15 amino acids.

V is TRBV19 and J is TRBJ2-2; a weak D match, TRBD1 (5 bases). V was pared by 3 bases and J by 6 bases, with 14 bases between. This CDR3 contains 15 residues. Per the germline V gene, CDR1 is LNHDA and CDR2 is SQIVND (reference sequence). CDR3 DNA sequence: TGTGCCAGTAGTATGTCGGCAGGGTACCCCGGGGAGCTGTTTTTT. Encoded protein: CASSMSAGYPGELFF.

This chain links TRBV19 with TRBJ1-1, with D unclear. Trimming took off 5 bases at V and 5 bases at J, with 12 bases between the two ends. This CDR3 contains 13 residues. CDR1 is LNHDA, CDR2 SQIVND, per germline (reference sequence). The CDR3 region is CASSHNPGTEAFF. As DNA, the CDR3 is TGTGCCAGTAGTCACAATCCGGGGACTGAAGCTTTCTTT.

J is TRBJ2-1 and V is TRBV30, with D unresolved. The V end was cut by 0 bases, the J end by 0 bases, with 9 bases between. The CDR3 has 15 amino acids. Germline CDR1 GTSNPN, CDR2 SVGIG (reference sequence). The CDR3 here is CAWSVGSFSYNEQFF. DNA for the CDR3: TGTGCCTGGAGTGTAGGAAGCTTCTCCTACAATGAGCAGTTCTTC.

The rearrangement uses TRBV12-5 and TRBJ2-2; the match to TRBD1 covers 8 bases. Germline assignment: CDR1 LGHNT and CDR2 FRNRAP. V trimming: 4 bases; J trimming: 4 bases; junction bases outside the gene matches: 5. The CDR3 has 15 residues. CDR3 residues: CASGSGQVSTGELFF. CDR3 in DNA: TGTGCTAGTGGTTCGGGACAGGTGTCCACCGGGGAGCTGTTTTTT.

This clone was recorded once. The CDR3 region has the DNA TGTGCCAGCAGCCTAGGGTGGTGGAAAGAGACCCAGTACTTC. Translating it yields CASSLGWWKETQYF. The chain is built from TRBV5-6 and TRBJ2-5; D call uncertain. Per germline, CDR1 SGHDT and CDR2 YYEEEE. CDR3 length equals 14 residues. Trimming took off 4 bases at V and 3 bases at J, with 13 bases between the two ends. The full variable domain, rest sourced from reference TRBV5-6 and TRBJ2-5, is DAGVTQSPTHLIKTRGQQVTLRCSPKSGHDTVSWYQQALGQGPQFIFQYYEEEERQRGNFPDRFSGHQFPNYSSELNVNALLLGDSALYLCASSLGWWKETQYFGPGTRLLVL.

For this clone: The sample contains more than one DNA sequence encoding this CDR3. This chain joins TRBV5-1 and TRBJ2-7; perhaps TRBD2 as D (5 bases). Trimming stripped 1 base from V and 0 bases from J, with 8 bases between. There are 14 residues in the CDR3. In germline, CDR1 is SGHRS, CDR2 YFSETQ. CDR3 sequence (DNA): TGCGCCAGCAGCTTGAGCGGAAGCTCCTACGAGCAGTACTTC. Its protein product is CASSLSGSSYEQYF.

This clone appeared once. The V call is TRBV7-9, the J call TRBJ2-5; 10 positions match TRBD1. Losses at the gene ends were 6 bases for V and 3 bases for J; bases not matched to a gene: 10. Germline V gene sequence: CDR1 SEHNR, CDR2 FQNEAQ (reference sequence). The CDR3 totals 16 residues. CDR3 coding DNA: TGTGCCAGCAGTCAGACAGGGGGCCGGTCAGAAGAGACCCAGTACTTC. Protein sequence: CASSQTGGRSEETQYF.

The rearrangement joins TRBV11-2 to TRBJ2-3; TRBD2 matches at 7 bases. The ends lost 2 bases at V and 0 bases at J; junction bases unmatched: 11. CDR1 is SGHAT, CDR2 FQNNGV, per germline. The CDR3 consists of 18 residues. The CDR3 DNA reads as TGTGCCAGCAGCTTACCCCCCGGTCTAGCGGAAAGCACAGATACGCAGTATTTT. Protein sequence: CASSLPPGLAESTDTQYF.

The V and J genes are TRBV5-1 and TRBJ2-1; tentatively, D is TRBD1 or TRBD2 (5 bases each). Trimming took 4 bases from V and 0 from J, leaving 11 bases between them. There are 15 residues in the CDR3. Looked up from germline, CDR1 is SGHRS and CDR2 is YFSETQ. CDR3 protein: CASSRDVNSYNEQFF. The CDR3, as DNA: TGCGCCAGCAGCAGGGACGTAAACTCCTACAATGAGCAGTTCTTC. The whole variable domain, remainder taken from reference TRBV5-1 and TRBJ2-1, is KAGVTQTPRYLIKTRGQQVTLSCSPISGHRSVSWYQQTPGQGLQFLFEYFSETQRNKGNFPGRFSGRQFSNSRSEMNVSTLELGDSALYLCASSRDVNSYNEQFFGPGTRLTVL.

This chain links TRBV5-4 with TRBJ2-5; TRBD1 or TRBD2 may be the D gene (5 bases each). The ends were cut back, 0 bases at V and 4 bases at J, with 10 bases in the middle. Germline V gene data show CDR1 as SGHNT and CDR2 as YYREEE (reference sequence). The length of the CDR3 is 14 residues. CDR3 loop: CASSLARETETQYF. CDR3 nucleotide sequence: TGTGCCAGCAGCTTGGCCAGGGAGACAGAGACCCAGTACTTC.

This chain uses TRBV30 with TRBJ1-1; no clear D gene. The length of the CDR3 is 15 residues. The germline CDR1 and CDR2 sequences are GTSNPN and SVGIG (reference sequence). The CDR3 sequence is CAHTGRGDVGTEAFF. In DNA, the CDR3 is TGTGCTCACACTGGTCGGGGAGATGTGGGAACTGAAGCTTTCTTT. Looking up the rest from reference TRBV30 and TRBJ1-1 gives the full variable domain: SQTIHQWPATLVQPVGSPLSLECTVEGTSNPNLYWYRQAAGRGLQLLFYSVGIGQISSEVPQNLSASRPQDRQFILSSKKLLLSDSGFYLCAHTGRGDVGTEAFFGQGTRLTVV.